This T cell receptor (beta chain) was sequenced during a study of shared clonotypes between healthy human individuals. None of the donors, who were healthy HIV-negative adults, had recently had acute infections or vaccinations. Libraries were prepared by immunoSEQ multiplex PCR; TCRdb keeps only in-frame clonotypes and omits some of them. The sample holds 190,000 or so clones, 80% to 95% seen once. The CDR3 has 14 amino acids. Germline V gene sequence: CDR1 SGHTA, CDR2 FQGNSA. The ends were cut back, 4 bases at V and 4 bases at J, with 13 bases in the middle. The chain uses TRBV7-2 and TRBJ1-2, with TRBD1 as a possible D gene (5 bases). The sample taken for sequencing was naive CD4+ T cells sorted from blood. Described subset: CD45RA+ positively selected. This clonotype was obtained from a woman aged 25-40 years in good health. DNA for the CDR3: TGTGCCAGCAGCTCGGAACAGGTCTTCTATGGCTACACCTTC. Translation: CASSSEQVFYGYTF.